This note documents a single T cell receptor beta chain sequence. As yet, its antigen is unknown. TCR sequencing used cDNA made by reverse transcription of extracted RNA. Here immunoSEQ multiplex PCR was the method, and the copy in TCRdb shows in-frame clones only, minus some. This sample has some 170,000 clones, with about 55% found just once. Germline V gives CDR1 SQVTM, CDR2 ANQGSEA. The CDR3 spans 15 residues. J was trimmed by 5 bases and V by 1 base; bases with no gene match: 9. The sample's treatment: oral pan-JAK inhibitor, 5-10 mg twice daily. Separation by sorting yielded CD4+ and CD8+ T cells from PBMCs. These data originate in a study of CD8+ T cells in alopecia areata. Overall study results and limits: Only a single nonresponder existed, so baseline CD8+ expansion links stay unclear.

The sample was CD8+ T cells sorted from blood, taken at week 24, from a patient treated with tofacitinib. The chain is built from TRBV29-1 and TRBJ1-1, with TRBD1 matching over 8 bases. The clonotype comes from a human donor with alopecia areata. CDR3 DNA sequence: TGCAGCGTTGAAGGATTAGGGACAGGAGGAACTGAAGCTTTCTTT. It is translated as CSVEGLGTGGTEAFF.